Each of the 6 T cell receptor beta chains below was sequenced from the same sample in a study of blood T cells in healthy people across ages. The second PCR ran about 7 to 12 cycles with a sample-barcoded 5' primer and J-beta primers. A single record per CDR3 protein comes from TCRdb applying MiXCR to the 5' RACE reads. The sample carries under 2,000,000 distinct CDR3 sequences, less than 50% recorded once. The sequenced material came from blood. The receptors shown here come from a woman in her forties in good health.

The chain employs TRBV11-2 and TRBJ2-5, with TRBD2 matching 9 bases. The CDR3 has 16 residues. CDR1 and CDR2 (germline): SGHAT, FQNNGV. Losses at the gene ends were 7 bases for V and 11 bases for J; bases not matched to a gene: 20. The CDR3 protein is CASTLRRGGVYNEQYF. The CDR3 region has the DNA TGTGCCAGCACCCTTCGCCGCGGGGGGGTGTACAATGAGCAGTACTTC.

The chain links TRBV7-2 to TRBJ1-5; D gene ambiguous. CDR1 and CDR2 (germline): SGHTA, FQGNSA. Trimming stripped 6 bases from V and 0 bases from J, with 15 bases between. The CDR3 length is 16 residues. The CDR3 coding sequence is TGTGCCAGCAGAGCCCCCGGAGAGGTTAGCAATCAGCCCCAGCATTTT. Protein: CASRAPGEVSNQPQHF.

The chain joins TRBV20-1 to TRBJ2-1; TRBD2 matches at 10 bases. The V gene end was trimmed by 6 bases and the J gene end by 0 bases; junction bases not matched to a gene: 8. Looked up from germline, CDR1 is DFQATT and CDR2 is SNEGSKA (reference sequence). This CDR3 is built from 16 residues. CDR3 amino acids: CSALAGGEASYNEQFF. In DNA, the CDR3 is TGCAGTGCGTTAGCGGGGGGTGAGGCCTCCTACAATGAGCAGTTCTTC.

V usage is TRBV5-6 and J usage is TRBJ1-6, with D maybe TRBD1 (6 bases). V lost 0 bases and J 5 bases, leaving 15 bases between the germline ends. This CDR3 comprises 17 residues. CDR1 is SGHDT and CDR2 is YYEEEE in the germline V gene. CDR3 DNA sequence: TGTGCCAGCAGCTTGGAAATAGGGGGGAATCATAATTCACCCCTCCACTTT. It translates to CASSLEIGGNHNSPLHF.

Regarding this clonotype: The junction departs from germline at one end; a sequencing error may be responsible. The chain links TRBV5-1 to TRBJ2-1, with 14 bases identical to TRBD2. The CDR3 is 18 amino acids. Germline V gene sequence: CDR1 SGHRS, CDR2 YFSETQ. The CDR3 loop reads CVSSSGTSGGLTYNEQFF. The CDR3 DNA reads TGCGTCAGCAGCAGCGGGACTAGCGGGGGCCTCACCTACAATGAGCAGTTCTTC.

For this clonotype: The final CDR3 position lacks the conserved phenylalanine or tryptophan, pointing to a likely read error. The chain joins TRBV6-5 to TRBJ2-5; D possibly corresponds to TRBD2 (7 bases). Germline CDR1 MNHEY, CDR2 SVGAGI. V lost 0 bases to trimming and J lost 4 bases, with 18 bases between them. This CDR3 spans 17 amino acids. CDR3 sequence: CASSYSVGGRLGETQYY. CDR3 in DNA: TGTGCCAGCAGTTACTCGGTGGGGGGGCGGCTAGGAGAGACCCAGTACTAC.